Listed below are T cell receptor beta chains from one sample, sequenced in a study of blood T cell repertoires in COVID-19. Profiling relied on immunoSEQ multiplex PCR, and the TCRdb table lists in-frame clones only, not all of them. The sample yields approximately 75,000 clones, 65% to 90% seen once. Sequencing was done on a sample of peripheral blood. Every receptor here comes from an elderly man with COVID-19, enrolled during active disease. CDR3s include the opening cysteine and the closing phenylalanine or tryptophan. A D gene is named only where the DNA matches it firmly. The size of a clone is reported for some rows only, either as once, few or many, or as a class for expanded clones.

CDR3nt: TGCGCCAGCAGCCAGACGACAGGTTCGGGAAACACCATATATTTT
CDR3aa: CASSQTTGSGNTIYF
abundance: .
d_gene: .
v_gene: TRBV4-1
j_gene: TRBJ1-3

CDR3nt: TGCGCCAGCAGCCCGGCCGGGACTAGCGGGGGGAATGAGCAGTTCTTC
CDR3aa: CASSPAGTSGGNEQFF
abundance: .
d_gene: TRBD2
v_gene: TRBV5-1
j_gene: TRBJ2-1

CDR3nt: TGTGCCAGCAGTTTGGCGGGAGTCCTCGGCGGGACCCAGTACTTC
CDR3aa: CASSLAGVLGGTQYF
abundance: few
d_gene: TRBD2
v_gene: TRBV28
j_gene: TRBJ2-5

CDR3nt: TGTGCCAGCTCTTCGGGACAGGGACCTCACGTTGCAACTAATGAAAAACTGTTTTTT
CDR3aa: CASSSGQGPHVATNEKLFF
abundance: .
d_gene: TRBD1
v_gene: TRBV18
j_gene: TRBJ1-4

CDR3nt: TGTGCCAGCACCGCTGGGGGGGGCCAGGATACGCAGTATTTT
CDR3aa: CASTAGGGQDTQYF
abundance: .
d_gene: .
v_gene: TRBV9
j_gene: TRBJ2-3

CDR3nt: TGTGCCAGCAGCAACAGGGGAAATCAGCCCCAGCATTTT
CDR3aa: CASSNRGNQPQHF
abundance: .
d_gene: TRBD1
v_gene: TRBV27
j_gene: TRBJ1-5

CDR3nt: TGTGCCAGCCGGGTGGGGGGGCGAGAGACCCAGTACTTC
CDR3aa: CASRVGGRETQYF
abundance: .
d_gene: .
v_gene: TRBV2
j_gene: TRBJ2-5

CDR3nt: TGTGCCAGCAGCTTAGGCCAGGGTTTGGATGGAAACACCATATATTTT
CDR3aa: CASSLGQGLDGNTIYF
abundance: .
d_gene: .
v_gene: TRBV7-9
j_gene: TRBJ1-3

CDR3nt: TGCGCCAGCAGTCACTCACGCTTTATGCAGGGGGCGGGTTCGAACACCGGGGAGCTGTTTTTT
CDR3aa: CASSHSRFMQGAGSNTGELFF
abundance: .
d_gene: TRBD1
v_gene: TRBV10-2
j_gene: TRBJ2-2

CDR3nt: TGTGCCAGCAGGAGGGACAGGGGAAATACCTACGAGCAGTACTTC
CDR3aa: CASRRDRGNTYEQYF
abundance: .
d_gene: TRBD1
v_gene: TRBV6-5
j_gene: TRBJ2-7

CDR3nt: TGTGCCAGTAGTATTGGACAGGGACCATCCTACGAGCAGTACTTC
CDR3aa: CASSIGQGPSYEQYF
abundance: .
d_gene: TRBD1
v_gene: TRBV19
j_gene: TRBJ2-7

CDR3nt: TGTGCCAGCAGCAAAAGCGGGGGTGGGGATACGCAGTATTTT
CDR3aa: CASSKSGGGDTQYF
abundance: .
d_gene: .
v_gene: TRBV21-1
j_gene: TRBJ2-3

CDR3nt: TGTGCCAGCAGCTTAGGCGGGACGGATAATGAAAAACTGTTTTTT
CDR3aa: CASSLGGTDNEKLFF
abundance: once
d_gene: .
v_gene: TRBV7-9
j_gene: TRBJ1-4

CDR3nt: TGTGCCAGCAGTGAGGAGGGGGCACTTAATGAAAAACTGTTTTTT
CDR3aa: CASSEEGALNEKLFF
abundance: .
d_gene: TRBD1
v_gene: TRBV2
j_gene: TRBJ1-4

CDR3nt: TGTGCCAGCAGCTTAGATTCAGGGATTGCTCCAAAGCAGTTCTTC
CDR3aa: CASSLDSGIAPKQFF
abundance: once
d_gene: .
v_gene: TRBV11-2
j_gene: TRBJ2-1

CDR3nt: TGTGCCATCAGTGAGGGACTAGCGGGGGAGACCCAGTACTTC
CDR3aa: CAISEGLAGETQYF
abundance: .
d_gene: TRBD2
v_gene: TRBV10-3
j_gene: TRBJ2-5

CDR3nt: TGTGCCAGCAGTTACTCATCGGGGTTGAGCAATCAGCCCCAGCATTTT
CDR3aa: CASSYSSGLSNQPQHF
abundance: .
d_gene: .
v_gene: TRBV6-2/TRBV6-3
j_gene: TRBJ1-5

CDR3nt: TGTGCCAGCAGCCCGCGGACAGGGATGAACACTGAAGCTTTCTTT
CDR3aa: CASSPRTGMNTEAFF
abundance: .
d_gene: TRBD1
v_gene: TRBV7-3
j_gene: TRBJ1-1

CDR3nt: TGTGCCAGCACCGCTCTCGGGGTTACTGAAGCTTTCTTT
CDR3aa: CASTALGVTEAFF
abundance: once
d_gene: .
v_gene: TRBV28
j_gene: TRBJ1-1

CDR3nt: TGTGCCAGCAGTTACGCGCTTTATAGCAATCAGCCCCAGCATTTT
CDR3aa: CASSYALYSNQPQHF
abundance: .
d_gene: .
v_gene: TRBV6-2/TRBV6-3
j_gene: TRBJ1-5

CDR3nt: TGTGCCAGCAGCTTAGATGGGACTGGAGAAAAACTGTTTTTT
CDR3aa: CASSLDGTGEKLFF
abundance: .
d_gene: .
v_gene: TRBV7-2
j_gene: TRBJ1-4

CDR3nt: TGTGCCAGCAGCTTCCGACAGTATAATTCACCCCTCCACTTT
CDR3aa: CASSFRQYNSPLHF
abundance: .
d_gene: .
v_gene: TRBV5-6
j_gene: TRBJ1-6

CDR3nt: TGTGCCAGCAGTCGTACAGGGGGCACCCCCTACGAGCAGTACTTC
CDR3aa: CASSRTGGTPYEQYF
abundance: .
d_gene: TRBD1
v_gene: TRBV6-2/TRBV6-3
j_gene: TRBJ2-7

CDR3nt: TGCGCCAGCAGCCAAGTAGCGGATACCTCCTACGAGCAGTACTTC
CDR3aa: CASSQVADTSYEQYF
abundance: .
d_gene: .
v_gene: TRBV4-3
j_gene: TRBJ2-7

CDR3nt: TGCGCCAGCAGCCCGGGACAGGGTTACAATGAGCAGTTCTTC
CDR3aa: CASSPGQGYNEQFF
abundance: .
d_gene: TRBD1
v_gene: TRBV5-1
j_gene: TRBJ2-1

CDR3nt: TGTGCCAGCTCAACCCAGGGAGGGAACACTGAAGCTTTCTTT
CDR3aa: CASSTQGGNTEAFF
abundance: once
d_gene: .
v_gene: TRBV18
j_gene: TRBJ1-1

CDR3nt: TGCGCCAGCAGTCACCCTCTCAGCCGGACAGGGGCCCAAGGTGGCTACACCTTC
CDR3aa: CASSHPLSRTGAQGGYTF
abundance: .
d_gene: TRBD1
v_gene: TRBV23-1
j_gene: TRBJ1-2

CDR3nt: TGTGCCAGCAGCCAAGAAGCCGCATCAATCGATCAGCCCCAGCATTTT
CDR3aa: CASSQEAASIDQPQHF
abundance: .
d_gene: .
v_gene: TRBV4-2
j_gene: TRBJ1-5

CDR3nt: TGTGCCAGCAGTGAACTGGCCACGGGGGGCTACACCTTC
CDR3aa: CASSELATGGYTF
abundance: .
d_gene: .
v_gene: TRBV6-1
j_gene: TRBJ1-2

CDR3nt: TGTGCCAGCAGCCCCCCGGGAGAACAGGTAAACAAGATCTATAATTCACCCCTCCACTTT
CDR3aa: CASSPPGEQVNKIYNSPLHF
abundance: .
d_gene: .
v_gene: TRBV9
j_gene: TRBJ1-6

CDR3nt: TGTGCCAGCAGCATATCAGGGGGAGAGACCCAGTACTTC
CDR3aa: CASSISGGETQYF
abundance: .
d_gene: TRBD1
v_gene: TRBV7-2
j_gene: TRBJ2-5

CDR3nt: TGTGCCACCAGTGATGTGACAGGCAACTCTGGGGCCAACGTCCTGACTTTC
CDR3aa: CATSDVTGNSGANVLTF
abundance: .
d_gene: .
v_gene: TRBV24-1
j_gene: TRBJ2-6

CDR3nt: TGCAGCGTTGAACTAGCATCCTACAATGAGCAGTTCTTC
CDR3aa: CSVELASYNEQFF
abundance: .
d_gene: .
v_gene: TRBV29-1
j_gene: TRBJ2-1

CDR3nt: TGCGCCAGCAGCTCGCTAGGGGCTAATGAGCAGTTCTTC
CDR3aa: CASSSLGANEQFF
abundance: .
d_gene: .
v_gene: TRBV5-1
j_gene: TRBJ2-1

CDR3nt: TGTGCCAGCAGTGAAACGGGGGGTCGGGAAAAACTGTTTTTT
CDR3aa: CASSETGGREKLFF
abundance: .
d_gene: .
v_gene: TRBV6-1
j_gene: TRBJ1-4

CDR3nt: TGTGCCAGCAGCTTAGGGGTGCGGGCGGGGACAGATACGCAGTATTTT
CDR3aa: CASSLGVRAGTDTQYF
abundance: .
d_gene: .
v_gene: TRBV11-3
j_gene: TRBJ2-3